This T cell receptor beta chain was profiled in a study of cytomegalovirus exposure and HLA in healthy donors. A remark on this clone: The antigen is not known.

CDR1 and CDR2 from the germline V gene are SGHTA and FQGNSA. The CDR3 totals 16 residues. V was shortened by 5 bases and J by 3 bases, with 18 bases between the two germline ends. Study conclusions and caveats: The Asian-associated ancestry cluster reportedly had fewer N-insertions than the approximately 700-donor mean in a later analysis.

60 Vbeta and 13 Jbeta primers were used in PCR. The table came from immunoSEQ multiplex PCR; TCRdb's copy has only in-frame clones and leaves some out. The sample holds 110,000 to 150,000 clones, about three quarters seen once. The V and J genes are TRBV7-2 and TRBJ2-3; perhaps TRBD2 as D (6 bases). The sequencing input was PBMCs. The TCR originated in a male donor in good health and CMV-seronegative. This CDR3 reads CASSGRLDPLTDTQYF. Written as DNA, the CDR3 is TGTGCCAGCAGCGGCCGACTAGACCCTCTTACAGATACGCAGTATTTT.